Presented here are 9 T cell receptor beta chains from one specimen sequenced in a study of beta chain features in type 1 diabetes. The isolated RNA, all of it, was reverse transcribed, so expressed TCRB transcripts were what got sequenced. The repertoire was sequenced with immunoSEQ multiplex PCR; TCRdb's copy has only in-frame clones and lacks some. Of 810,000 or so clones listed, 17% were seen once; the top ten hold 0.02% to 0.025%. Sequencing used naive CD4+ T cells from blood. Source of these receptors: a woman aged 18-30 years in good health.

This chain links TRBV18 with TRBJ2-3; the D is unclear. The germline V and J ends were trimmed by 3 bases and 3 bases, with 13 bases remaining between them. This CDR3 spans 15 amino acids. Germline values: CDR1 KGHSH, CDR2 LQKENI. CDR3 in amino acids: CASSPPARITDTQYF. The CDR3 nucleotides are TGTGCCAGCTCACCCCCGGCTAGGATTACAGATACGCAGTATTTT. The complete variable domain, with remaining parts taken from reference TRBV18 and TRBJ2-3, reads NAGVMQNPRHLVRRRGQEARLRCSPMKGHSHVYWYRQLPEEGLKFMVYLQKENIIDESGMPKERFSAEFPKEGPSILRIQQVVRGDSAAYFCASSPPARITDTQYFGPGTRLTVL.

The CDR3 coding sequence is TGTGCCAGCAGCCCGAGACAGTCCCACTATGGCTACACCTTC. Translation: CASSPRQSHYGYTF. The chain joins TRBV27 to TRBJ1-2, with D tentatively TRBD1 (5 bases). The CDR3 runs to 14 residues. The V gene's germline CDR1 is MNHEY and CDR2 SMNVEV (reference sequence). V lost 6 bases and J 3 bases, leaving 14 bases between the germline ends.

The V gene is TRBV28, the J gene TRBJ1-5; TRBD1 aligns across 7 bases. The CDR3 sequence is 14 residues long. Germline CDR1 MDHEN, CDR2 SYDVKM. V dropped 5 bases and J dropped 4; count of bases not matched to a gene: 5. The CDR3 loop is CASSHDRVNQPQHF. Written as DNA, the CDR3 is TGTGCCAGCAGTCACGACAGGGTTAATCAGCCCCAGCATTTT.

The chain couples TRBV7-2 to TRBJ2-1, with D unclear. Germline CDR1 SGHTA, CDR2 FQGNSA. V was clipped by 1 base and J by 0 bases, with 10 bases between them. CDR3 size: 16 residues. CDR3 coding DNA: TGTGCCAGCAGCTTAGATGTTTGGGCCTCCTACAATGAGCAGTTCTTC. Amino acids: CASSLDVWASYNEQFF.

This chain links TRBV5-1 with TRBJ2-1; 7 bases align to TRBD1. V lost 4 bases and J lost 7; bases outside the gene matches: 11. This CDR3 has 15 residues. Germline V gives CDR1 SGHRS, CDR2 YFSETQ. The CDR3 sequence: CASSGTGDRVNEQFF. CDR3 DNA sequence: TGCGCCAGCAGCGGAACAGGGGATAGGGTAAATGAGCAGTTCTTC.

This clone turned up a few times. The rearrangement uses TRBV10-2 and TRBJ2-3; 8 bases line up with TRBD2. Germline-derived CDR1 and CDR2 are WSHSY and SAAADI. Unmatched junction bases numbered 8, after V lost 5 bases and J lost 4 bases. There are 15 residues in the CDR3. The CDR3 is CASSPSGSRPDTQYF. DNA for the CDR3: TGCGCCAGCAGTCCAAGCGGGAGCCGGCCAGATACGCAGTATTTT.

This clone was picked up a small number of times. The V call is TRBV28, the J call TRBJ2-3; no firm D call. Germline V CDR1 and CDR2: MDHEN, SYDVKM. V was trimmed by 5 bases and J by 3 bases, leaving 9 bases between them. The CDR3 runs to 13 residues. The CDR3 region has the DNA TGTGCCAGCAGTGGCGGCCTTACAGATACGCAGTATTTT. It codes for CASSGGLTDTQYF.

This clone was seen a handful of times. The CDR3 protein is CASSSGQPNTEAFF. In DNA form, the CDR3 reads TGCGCCAGCAGCTCGGGACAGCCCAACACTGAAGCTTTCTTT. The chain recombines TRBV5-1 with TRBJ1-1; 7 nucleotides line up with TRBD1. This CDR3 has 14 amino acids. V lost 3 bases, J lost 2 bases, and 4 bases stayed unmatched. Germline V gene data show CDR1 as SGHRS and CDR2 as YFSETQ.

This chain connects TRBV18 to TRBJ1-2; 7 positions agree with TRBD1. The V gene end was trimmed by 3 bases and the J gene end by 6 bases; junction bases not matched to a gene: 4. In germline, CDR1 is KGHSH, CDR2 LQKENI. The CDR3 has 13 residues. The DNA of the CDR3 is TGTGCCAGCTCACCTGACAGGGCAAATGGCTACACCTTC. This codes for CASSPDRANGYTF.